This TCR beta chain was sequenced for a study of shared clonotypes between healthy human individuals. Looked up from germline, CDR1 is MNHNY and CDR2 is SVGAGI (reference sequence). The V end was cut by 4 bases, the J end by 0 bases, with 10 bases between. CDR3 length: 15 amino acids. Generated by immunoSEQ multiplex PCR, the TCRdb table keeps only in-frame clones and is missing some. Among roughly 680,000 clones, roughly 72% were seen once, and the ten largest hold approximately 2%. The gene calls are TRBV6-6 and TRBJ1-3; perhaps TRBD1 as D (5 bases). The sequence came from a woman aged 25 to 39 in good health. The sequenced sample was memory CD4+ T cells sorted from blood. Noted subset: CD45RA-negative fraction. The CDR3: CASSLSGTSGNTIYF. The CDR3 DNA reads as TGTGCCAGCAGTTTATCAGGGACCTCTGGAAACACCATATATTTT.